This T cell receptor beta chain was recovered during a study of shared clonotypes between healthy human individuals. Per the original methods: Junction-only sequences without quality scores came from ImmunoSEQ, so filtering differed. Sequencing used immunoSEQ multiplex PCR; TCRdb keeps in-frame clones, though not all of them. V, J and clone size are those of that table, while D and trimming were read from the DNA. The repertoire consists of more than 2,000,000 clones, with approximately 95% occurring once and the leading ten covering 0.35% to 0.5%. The CDR3 is made up of 14 amino acids. Trimming removed 2 bases from V and 4 bases from J, with 9 bases in between. Germline CDR1 reads MNHNS; CDR2 reads SASEGT.

Material: naive CD4+ T cells from PBMCs. Sample subset: CD45RA+ positively selected. This clonotype was sampled from a man aged 18 to 30 in good health. Some clones in this sample may be carry-over from other donors' samples. This chain joins TRBV6-1 and TRBJ1-3; D might be TRBD1 (5 bases). This chain's CDR3 is CASSEPGFGNTIYF. The DNA of the CDR3 is TGTGCCAGCAGTGAACCAGGGTTCGGAAACACCATATATTTT.